These 6 T cell receptor beta chains originate from one sample sequenced in a study of shared clonotypes between healthy human individuals. Measured with immunoSEQ multiplex PCR; TCRdb has only the in-frame clones, and not every one. Found here are over 400,000 clones, roughly 95% of them singletons; the top ten hold 0.055% to 0.075%. What was sequenced was naive CD4+ T cells sorted from blood. Subset in this sample: CD45RA+ positively selected. The receptors were sampled from a woman aged 25 to 39 in good health.

The chain carries TRBV30 and TRBJ1-5, with a possible D match to TRBD1 (5 bases). The CDR3 has 16 amino acids. Per the germline V gene, CDR1 is GTSNPN and CDR2 is SVGIG (reference sequence). V was cut by 3 bases and J by 0 bases, with 15 bases left in between. CDR3: CAWSPQTGYSNQPQHF. CDR3 nucleotides: TGTGCCTGGAGCCCCCAAACAGGCTATAGCAATCAGCCCCAGCATTTT.

The chain has TRBV15 and TRBJ2-7; D is possibly TRBD1 (6 bases). Trimming removed 3 bases at V and 2 bases at J, with 17 bases between. CDR3 length: 16 amino acids. In germline, CDR1 is LNHNV, CDR2 YYDKDF (reference sequence). The CDR3 nucleotides read TGTGCCACCAGCAGGACGAGAAGGACAGACGCCTACGAGCAGTACTTC. As protein: CATSRTRRTDAYEQYF. Based on the CDR3 plus reference TRBV15 and TRBJ2-7, the full variable domain is DAMVIQNPRYQVTQFGKPVTLSCSQTLNHNVMYWYQQKSSQAPKLLFHYYDKDFNNEADTPDNFQSRRPNTSFCFLDIRSPGLGDTAMYLCATSRTRRTDAYEQYFGPGTRLTVT.

This clone was seen just once. The rearrangement links TRBV5-1 to TRBJ2-1; 12 bases fit TRBD2. Germline V CDR1 and CDR2: SGHRS, YFSETQ. V shed 4 bases and J 4 bases; nucleotides not matched to a gene: 9. This CDR3 region has 17 residues. The CDR3 here is CASSRETSGRPYNEQFF. The DNA of the CDR3 is TGCGCCAGCAGCCGTGAGACTAGCGGGAGACCTTACAATGAGCAGTTCTTC. Combining the CDR3 with reference TRBV5-1 and TRBJ2-1 gives the whole variable domain KAGVTQTPRYLIKTRGQQVTLSCSPISGHRSVSWYQQTPGQGLQFLFEYFSETQRNKGNFPGRFSGRQFSNSRSEMNVSTLELGDSALYLCASSRETSGRPYNEQFFGPGTRLTVL.

The chain recombines TRBV29-1 with TRBJ2-6; D is ambiguous. The CDR3 has 15 residues. The V end lost 0 bases, the J end lost 4 bases, and 10 bases lay between the germline ends. CDR1 is SQVTM, CDR2 ANQGSEA, per germline. As DNA, the CDR3 is TGCAGCGTTGAAGATGTTAGCTCCGGGGCCAACGTCCTGACTTTC. This sequence encodes CSVEDVSSGANVLTF.

This chain uses TRBV28 with TRBJ1-4; 8 bases match TRBD1. The V gene end was trimmed by 4 bases and the J gene end by 8 bases; junction bases not matched to a gene: 15. The germline V gene has CDR1 MDHEN and CDR2 SYDVKM. CDR3 length equals 17 residues. CDR3 sequence: CASSSLPGQALGEKLFF. CDR3 coding DNA: TGTGCCAGCAGTTCTCTACCGGGACAGGCCTTAGGGGAAAAACTGTTTTTT.

The chain is built from TRBV29-1 and TRBJ2-3, with 11 nucleotides matching TRBD2. V was clipped by 2 bases and J by 5 bases; unmatched bases: 6. Germline CDR1 is SQVTM and CDR2 is ANQGSEA. The CDR3 consists of 15 residues. The CDR3 loop reads CSVEILAGAGDTQYF. The CDR3 nucleotides read TGCAGCGTTGAAATACTAGCGGGAGCCGGAGATACGCAGTATTTT.